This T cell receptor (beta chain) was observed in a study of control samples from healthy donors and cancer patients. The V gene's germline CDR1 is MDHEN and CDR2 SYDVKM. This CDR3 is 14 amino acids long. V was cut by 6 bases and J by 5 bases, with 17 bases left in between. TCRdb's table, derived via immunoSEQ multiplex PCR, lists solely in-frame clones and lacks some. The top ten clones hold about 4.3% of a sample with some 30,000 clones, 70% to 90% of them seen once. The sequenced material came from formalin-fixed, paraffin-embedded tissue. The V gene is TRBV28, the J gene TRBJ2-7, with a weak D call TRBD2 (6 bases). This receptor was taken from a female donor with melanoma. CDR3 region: CASRERLVTHEQYF. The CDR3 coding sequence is TGTGCCAGCAGGGAGAGACTAGTCACCCACGAGCAGTACTTC.